This T cell receptor beta chain was identified in a study of blood T cell repertoires in COVID-19. Overall study: Samples of COVID-19 (acute and convalescent) were obtained from the United States, Italy and Spain. The cDNA or gDNA used as material had been derived from T cells, B-cell-depleted T cells, or PBMCs.

In the authors' methods: Amplification of reference gene primers was used by the study to estimate nucleated cell counts. Some clones are missing from TCRdb's copy, which holds only in-frame ones; the method was immunoSEQ multiplex PCR. V, J and clone size are taken as reported in that table, and D and trimming were inferred from the DNA itself. The table has roughly 100,000 clones, around nine tenths seen once. CDR3 length equals 11 residues. Germline V gene sequence: CDR1 SGHRS, CDR2 YFSETQ. V shed 0 bases and J shed 8 bases, with 5 bases lying between them. The chain combines TRBV5-1 with TRBJ1-2; no firm D call. Sequenced material: peripheral blood. The source of this sequence is a woman older than 75 with acute or convalescent COVID-19. The CDR3 sequence is CASSLAGGYTF. The CDR3 DNA follows: TGCGCCAGCAGCTTGGCCGGGGGCTACACCTTC.